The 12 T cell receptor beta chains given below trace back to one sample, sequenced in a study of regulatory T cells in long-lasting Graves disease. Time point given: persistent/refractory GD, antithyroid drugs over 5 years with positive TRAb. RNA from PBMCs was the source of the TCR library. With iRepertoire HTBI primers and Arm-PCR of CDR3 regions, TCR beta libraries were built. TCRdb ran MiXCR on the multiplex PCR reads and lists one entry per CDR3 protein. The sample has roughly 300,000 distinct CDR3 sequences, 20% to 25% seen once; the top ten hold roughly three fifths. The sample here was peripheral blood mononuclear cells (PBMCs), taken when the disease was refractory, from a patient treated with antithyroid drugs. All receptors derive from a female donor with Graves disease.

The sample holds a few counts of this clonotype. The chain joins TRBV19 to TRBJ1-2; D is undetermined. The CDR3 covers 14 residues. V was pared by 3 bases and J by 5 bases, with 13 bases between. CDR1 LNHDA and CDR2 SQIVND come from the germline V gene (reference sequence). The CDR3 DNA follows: TGTGCCAGTAGTATGGGCAGGACTGCTTATGGCTACACCTTC. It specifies CASSMGRTAYGYTF.

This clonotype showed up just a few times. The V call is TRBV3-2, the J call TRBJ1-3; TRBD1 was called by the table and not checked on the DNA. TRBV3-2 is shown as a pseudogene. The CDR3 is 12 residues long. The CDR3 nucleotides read TGTGCCCGTGTCCCCGCTGGAAACACCATATATTTT. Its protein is CARVPAGNTIYF.

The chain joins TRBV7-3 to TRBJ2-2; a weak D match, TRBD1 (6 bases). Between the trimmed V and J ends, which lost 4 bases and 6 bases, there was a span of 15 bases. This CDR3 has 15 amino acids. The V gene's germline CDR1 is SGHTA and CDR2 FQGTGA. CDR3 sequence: CASSSGQFDAGELFF. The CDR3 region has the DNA TGTGCCAGCAGCTCCGGACAGTTTGACGCCGGGGAGCTGTTTTTT. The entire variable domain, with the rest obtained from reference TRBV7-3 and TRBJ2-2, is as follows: GAGVSQTPSNKVTEKGKYVELRCDPISGHTALYWYRQSLGQGPEFLIYFQGTGAADDSGLPNDRFFAVRPEGSVSTLKIQRTERGDSAVYLCASSSGQFDAGELFFGEGSRLTVL.

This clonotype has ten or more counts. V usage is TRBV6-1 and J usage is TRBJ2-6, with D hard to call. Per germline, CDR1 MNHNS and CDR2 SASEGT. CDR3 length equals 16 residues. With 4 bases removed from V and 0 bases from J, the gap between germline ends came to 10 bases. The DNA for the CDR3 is TGTGCCAGCAGTGTAACCTTAAGCTCTGGGGCCAACGTCCTGACTTTC. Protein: CASSVTLSSGANVLTF.

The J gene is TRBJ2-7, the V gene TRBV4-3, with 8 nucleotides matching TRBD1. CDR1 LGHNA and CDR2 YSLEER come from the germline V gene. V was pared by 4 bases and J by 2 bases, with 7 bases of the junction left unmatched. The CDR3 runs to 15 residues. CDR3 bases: TGCGCCAGCAGCCTTAGGACAGGGCTCACCTACGAGCAGTACTTC. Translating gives CASSLRTGLTYEQYF.

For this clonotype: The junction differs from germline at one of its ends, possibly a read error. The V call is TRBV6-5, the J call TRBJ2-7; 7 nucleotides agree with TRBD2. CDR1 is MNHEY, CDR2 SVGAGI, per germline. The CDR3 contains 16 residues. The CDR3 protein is CASSYSGGSRSHEQYF. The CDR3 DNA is TGTGCCAGCAGTTACTCAGGCGGGAGCCGCTCCCACGAGCAGTACTTC.

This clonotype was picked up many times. CDR3 residues: CASSLTGGASGRALLREQYF. In DNA, the CDR3 is TGTGCCAGCAGTTTAACAGGTGGTGCTAGCGGGAGGGCTTTACTACGCGAGCAGTACTTC. The rearrangement uses TRBV28 and TRBJ2-7, with 12 bases identical to TRBD2. J lost 6 bases, V lost 2 bases, and 20 bases had no gene match. In germline, CDR1 is MDHEN, CDR2 SYDVKM. The CDR3 loop spans 20 amino acids.

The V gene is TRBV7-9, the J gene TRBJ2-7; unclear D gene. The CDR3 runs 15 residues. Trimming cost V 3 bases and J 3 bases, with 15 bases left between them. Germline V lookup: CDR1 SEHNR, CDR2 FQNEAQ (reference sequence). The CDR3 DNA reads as TGTGCCAGCAGCTTCCCCACCGGATTCGTCTACGAGCAGTACTTC. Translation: CASSFPTGFVYEQYF.

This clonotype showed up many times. CDR3 residues: CASSSPGQGNIQYF. The CDR3 bases are TGTGCCAGCAGCTCTCCGGGACAGGGAAACATTCAGTACTTC. The chain has TRBV7-3 and TRBJ2-4, with 9 bases identical to TRBD1. CDR1 is SGHTA and CDR2 is FQGTGA in the germline V gene. The CDR3 extends over 14 amino acids. Trimming cost V 4 bases and J 6 bases; bases outside gene matches: 4.

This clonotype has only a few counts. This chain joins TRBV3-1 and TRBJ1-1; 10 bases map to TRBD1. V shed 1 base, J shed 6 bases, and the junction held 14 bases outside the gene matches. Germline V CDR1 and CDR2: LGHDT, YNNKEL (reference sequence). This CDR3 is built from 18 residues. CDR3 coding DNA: TGTGCCAGCAGCCAAGGAAGAGACAGGGGGCCGGGGGAAGCTGAAGCTTTCTTT. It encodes CASSQGRDRGPGEAEAFF.

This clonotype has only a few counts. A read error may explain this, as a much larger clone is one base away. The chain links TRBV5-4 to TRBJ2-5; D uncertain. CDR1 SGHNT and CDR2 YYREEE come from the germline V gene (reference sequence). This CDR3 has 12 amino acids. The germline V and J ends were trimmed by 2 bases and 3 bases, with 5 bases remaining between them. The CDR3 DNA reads TGTGCCAGCAGCTTCAGCAAAGAGACCCAGTACTTC. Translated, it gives CASSFSKETQYF. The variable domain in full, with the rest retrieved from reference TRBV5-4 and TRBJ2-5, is ETGVTQSPTHLIKTRGQQVTLRCSSQSGHNTVSWYQQALGQGPQFIFQYYREEENGRGNFPPRFSGLQFPNYSSELNVNALELDDSALYLCASSFSKETQYFGPGTRLLVL.

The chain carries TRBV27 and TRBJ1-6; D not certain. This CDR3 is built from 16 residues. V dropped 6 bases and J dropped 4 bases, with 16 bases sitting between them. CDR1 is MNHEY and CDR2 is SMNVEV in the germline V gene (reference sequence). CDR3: CASSIHVAGYNSPLHF. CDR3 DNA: TGTGCCAGCAGCATCCACGTGGCAGGTTATAATTCACCCCTCCACTTT.